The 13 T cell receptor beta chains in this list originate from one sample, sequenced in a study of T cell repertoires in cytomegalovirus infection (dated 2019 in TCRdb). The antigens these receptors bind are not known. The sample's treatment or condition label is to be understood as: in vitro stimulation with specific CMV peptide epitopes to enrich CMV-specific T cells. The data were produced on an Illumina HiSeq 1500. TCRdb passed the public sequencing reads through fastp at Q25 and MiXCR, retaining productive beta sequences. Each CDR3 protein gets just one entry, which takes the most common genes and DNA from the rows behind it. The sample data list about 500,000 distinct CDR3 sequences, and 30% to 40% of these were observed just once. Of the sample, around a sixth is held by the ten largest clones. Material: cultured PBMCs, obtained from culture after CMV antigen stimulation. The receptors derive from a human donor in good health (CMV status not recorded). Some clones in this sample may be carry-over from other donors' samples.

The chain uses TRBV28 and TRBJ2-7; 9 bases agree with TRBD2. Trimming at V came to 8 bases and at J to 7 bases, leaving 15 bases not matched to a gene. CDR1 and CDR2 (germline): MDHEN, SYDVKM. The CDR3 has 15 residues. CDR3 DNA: TGTGCCAGCCAACGCGGCGGGAGGGCCCTGGGGGAGCAGTACTTC. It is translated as CASQRGGRALGEQYF.

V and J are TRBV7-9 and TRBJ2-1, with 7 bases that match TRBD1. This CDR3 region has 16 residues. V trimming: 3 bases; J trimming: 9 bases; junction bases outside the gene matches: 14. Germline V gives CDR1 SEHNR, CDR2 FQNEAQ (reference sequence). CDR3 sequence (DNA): TGTGCCAGCAGCTTTCCGGCGCAGGGGGAGTTCGGTGAGCAGTTCTTC. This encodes CASSFPAQGEFGEQFF.

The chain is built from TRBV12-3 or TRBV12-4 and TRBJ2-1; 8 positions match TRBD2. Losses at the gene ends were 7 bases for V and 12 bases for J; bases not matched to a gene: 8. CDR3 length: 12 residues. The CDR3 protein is CASTPPAGGQFF. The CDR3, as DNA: TGTGCCAGCACCCCTCCCGCGGGAGGGCAGTTCTTC.

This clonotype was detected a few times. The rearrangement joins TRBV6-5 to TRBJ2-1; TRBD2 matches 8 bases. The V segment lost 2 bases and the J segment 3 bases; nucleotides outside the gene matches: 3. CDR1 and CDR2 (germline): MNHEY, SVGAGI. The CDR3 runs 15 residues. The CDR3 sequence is CASSYGSGVYNEQFF. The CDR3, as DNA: TGTGCCAGCAGTTACGGTAGCGGGGTCTACAATGAGCAGTTCTTC.

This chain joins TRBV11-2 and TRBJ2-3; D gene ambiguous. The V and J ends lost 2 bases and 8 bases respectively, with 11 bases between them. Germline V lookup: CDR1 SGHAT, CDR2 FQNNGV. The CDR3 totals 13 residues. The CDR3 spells CASSLPSGGTQYF. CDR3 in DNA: TGTGCCAGCAGCTTACCGTCGGGCGGTACGCAGTATTTT.

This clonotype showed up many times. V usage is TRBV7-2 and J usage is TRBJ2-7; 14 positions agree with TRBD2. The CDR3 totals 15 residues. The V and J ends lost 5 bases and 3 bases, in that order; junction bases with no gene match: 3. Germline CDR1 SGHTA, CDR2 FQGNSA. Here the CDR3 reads CASSRLAGGFYEQYV. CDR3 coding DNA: TGTGCCAGCAGCCGACTAGCGGGAGGGTTCTACGAGCAGTACGTC.

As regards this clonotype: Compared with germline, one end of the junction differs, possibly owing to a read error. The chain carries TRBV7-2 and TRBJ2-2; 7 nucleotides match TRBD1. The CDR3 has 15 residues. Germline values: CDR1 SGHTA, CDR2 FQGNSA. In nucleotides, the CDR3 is TGTGCCAACAGCTCATATTCAGGGGGCACCGGGGAGCTGTTTTTT. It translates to CANSSYSGGTGELFF.

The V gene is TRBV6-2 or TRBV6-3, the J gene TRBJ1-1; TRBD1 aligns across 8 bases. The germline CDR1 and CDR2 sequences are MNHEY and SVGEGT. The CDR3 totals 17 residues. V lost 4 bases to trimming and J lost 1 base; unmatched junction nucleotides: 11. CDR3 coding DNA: TGTGCCAGCAGTTCTCTACTTCAGGGGGCACGGAACACTGAAGCTTTCTTT. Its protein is CASSSLLQGARNTEAFF.

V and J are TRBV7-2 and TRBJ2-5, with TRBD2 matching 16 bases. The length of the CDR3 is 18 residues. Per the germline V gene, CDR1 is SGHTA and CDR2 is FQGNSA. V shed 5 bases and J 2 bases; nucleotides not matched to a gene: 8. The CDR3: CASSLGTSGRAGQETQYF. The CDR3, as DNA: TGTGCCAGCAGCCTCGGGACTAGCGGGAGGGCCGGGCAAGAGACCCAGTACTTC.

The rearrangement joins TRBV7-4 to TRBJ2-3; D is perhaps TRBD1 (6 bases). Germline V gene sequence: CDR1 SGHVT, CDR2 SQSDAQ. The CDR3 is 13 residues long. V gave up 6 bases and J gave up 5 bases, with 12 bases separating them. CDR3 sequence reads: CASSYLGGDTQYF. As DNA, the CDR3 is TGTGCCAGCAGTTACTTAGGGGGAGATACGCAGTATTTT.

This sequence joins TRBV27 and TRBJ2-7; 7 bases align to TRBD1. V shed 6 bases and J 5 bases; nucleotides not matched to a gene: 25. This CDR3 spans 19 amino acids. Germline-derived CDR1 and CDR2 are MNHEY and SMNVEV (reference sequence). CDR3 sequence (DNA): TGTGCCAGCAGCCCCGCGGTCCGACGGACAACGGACAGGCTAAACGAGCAGTACGTC. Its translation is CASSPAVRRTTDRLNEQYV.

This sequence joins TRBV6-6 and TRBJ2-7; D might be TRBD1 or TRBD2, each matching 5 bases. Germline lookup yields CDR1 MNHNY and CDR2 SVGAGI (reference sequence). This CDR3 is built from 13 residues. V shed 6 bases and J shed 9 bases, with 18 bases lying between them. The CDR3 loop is CASRSGPHELQYV. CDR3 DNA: TGTGCCAGCAGATCGGGACCCCACGAACTGCAGTACGTC.

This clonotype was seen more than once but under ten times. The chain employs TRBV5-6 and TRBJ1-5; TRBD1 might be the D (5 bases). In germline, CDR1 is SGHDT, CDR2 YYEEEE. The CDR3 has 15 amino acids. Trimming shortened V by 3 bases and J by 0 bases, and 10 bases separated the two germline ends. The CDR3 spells CASSYLDTSNQPQHF. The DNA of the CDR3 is TGTGCCAGCAGCTACTTGGACACTAGCAATCAGCCCCAGCATTTT.